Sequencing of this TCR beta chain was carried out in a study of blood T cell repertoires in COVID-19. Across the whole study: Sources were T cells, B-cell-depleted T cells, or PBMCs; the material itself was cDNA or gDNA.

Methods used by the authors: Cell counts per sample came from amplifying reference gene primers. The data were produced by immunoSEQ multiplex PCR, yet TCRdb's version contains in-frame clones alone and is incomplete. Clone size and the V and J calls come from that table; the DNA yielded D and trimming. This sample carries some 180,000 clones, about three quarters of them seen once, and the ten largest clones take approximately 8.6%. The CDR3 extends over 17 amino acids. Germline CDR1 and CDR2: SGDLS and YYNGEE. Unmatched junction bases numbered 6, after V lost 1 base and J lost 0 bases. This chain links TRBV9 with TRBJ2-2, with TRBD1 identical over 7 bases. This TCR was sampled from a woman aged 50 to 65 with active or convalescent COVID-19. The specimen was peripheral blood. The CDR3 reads CASSVQSGGSNTGELFF. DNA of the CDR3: TGTGCCAGCAGCGTACAGTCAGGGGGATCGAACACCGGGGAGCTGTTTTTT.